These 19 T cell receptor beta chains came from one sample sequenced in a study of blood T cells in healthy people across ages. A second PCR, run for about 7 to 12 cycles, used a sample-barcoded 5' primer plus a J-beta primer mix. MiXCR was run by TCRdb on the 5' RACE reads, yielding one entry per CDR3 protein. Among some 730,000 distinct CDR3 sequences listed, about 24% were seen once. The sequenced material came from blood. These receptors were taken from a man between 65 and 80 years old in good health.

This clonotype has more than one count but fewer than ten. The rearrangement joins TRBV2 to TRBJ2-5; D is tentatively TRBD1 or TRBD2 (6 bases each). The CDR3 runs 16 residues. With 6 bases removed from V and 2 bases from J, the gap between germline ends came to 19 bases. Germline V lookup: CDR1 SNHLY, CDR2 FYNNEI. In DNA form, the CDR3 reads TGTGCCAGCAGACCGCTAGGGGGACTGAAACAAGAGACCCAGTACTTC. Its translation is CASRPLGGLKQETQYF.

This chain links TRBV20-1 with TRBJ2-5, with TRBD2 matching over 8 bases. The J segment lost 2 bases and the V segment lost 0 bases, leaving 5 bases of the junction unmatched. Looked up from germline, CDR1 is DFQATT and CDR2 is SNEGSKA (reference sequence). The CDR3 extends over 15 amino acids. The CDR3 sequence: CSARDGAGGQETQYF. The CDR3 nucleotides read TGCAGTGCTAGAGATGGGGCGGGGGGACAAGAGACCCAGTACTTC.

J is TRBJ1-3 and V is TRBV10-3; D gene uncertain. V lost 4 bases to trimming and J lost 3 bases, with 16 bases between them. This CDR3 spans 16 amino acids. Germline CDR1 reads ENHRY; CDR2 reads SYGVKD. The CDR3 coding sequence is TGTGCCATCAGTGTTATGGGCAGGCCGATTGGAAACACCATATATTTT. This codes for CAISVMGRPIGNTIYF.

This chain links TRBV6-6 with TRBJ1-5; 9 bases fit TRBD1. The V gene's germline CDR1 is MNHNY and CDR2 SVGAGI (reference sequence). Trimming at V came to 6 bases and at J to 5 bases, leaving 5 bases not matched to a gene. The CDR3 spans 14 residues. The CDR3 DNA sequence: TGTGCCAGCAGGCCGGGACAGGGTTATCAGCCCCAGCATTTT. As protein: CASRPGQGYQPQHF.

This clonotype has more than one count but fewer than ten. V usage is TRBV3-1 and J usage is TRBJ1-2; D is perhaps TRBD1 (5 bases). There are 14 residues in the CDR3. CDR1 and CDR2 from the germline V gene are LGHDT and YNNKEL (reference sequence). V shed 1 base and J shed 1 base, with 7 bases lying between them. The DNA of the CDR3 is TGTGCCAGCAGCCAAGTTCAGGGTAACTATGGCTACACCTTC. It codes for CASSQVQGNYGYTF. Full variable domain (missing parts from reference TRBV3-1 and TRBJ1-2): DTAVSQTPKYLVTQMGNDKSIKCEQNLGHDTMYWYKQDSKKFLKIMFSYNNKELIINETVPNRFSPKSPDKAHLNLHINSLELGDSAVYFCASSQVQGNYGYTFGSGTRLTVV.

The genes are TRBV9 and TRBJ1-2; D gene unclear. The CDR3 spans 13 residues. The germline V gene encodes CDR1 SGDLS and CDR2 YYNGEE. V was clipped by 3 bases and J by 2 bases, with 8 bases between them. CDR3 coding DNA: TGTGCCAGCAGCGAAAGACCGAACTATGGCTACACCTTC. Its translation is CASSERPNYGYTF.

This clonotype was observed many times. This rearrangement joins TRBV14 to TRBJ2-1; TRBD1 aligns across 7 bases. The end of the DNA fits TRBJ2-7 better, so the J call may be wrong. Germline CDR1 SGHDN, CDR2 FVKESK. The CDR3 sequence is 13 residues long. The CDR3 is CASRPGQRYEQYV. For the CDR3, the DNA is TGTGCCAGCAGACCGGGACAGAGGTACGAGCAGTACGTC.

This chain links TRBV5-1 with TRBJ2-1; possibly TRBD2 for D (5 bases). V gave up 0 bases and J gave up 10 bases, with 11 bases separating them. CDR1 SGHRS and CDR2 YFSETQ come from the germline V gene. CDR3 length: 13 amino acids. The CDR3 region has the DNA TGCGCCAGCAGCTTGGAGAGGGTGTGGGAGCAGTTCTTC. Its protein is CASSLERVWEQFF.

This clonotype was recorded a few times. This chain connects TRBV7-3 to TRBJ1-2; weak D call: TRBD1 (6 bases). With 2 bases removed from V and 6 bases from J, the gap between germline ends came to 10 bases. The CDR3 loop spans 13 amino acids. The germline V gene has CDR1 SGHTA and CDR2 FQGTGA. In DNA form, the CDR3 reads TGTGCCAGCAGCTTATCCCCAGGGGATGGCTACACCTTC. Translating gives CASSLSPGDGYTF.

The chain has TRBV12-3 or TRBV12-4 and TRBJ1-4; D not resolved. Deletions cut 3 bases from V and 6 bases from J, with 11 bases between. The CDR3 is 14 amino acids. CDR3 residues: CASSFSGAHEKLFF. CDR3 DNA sequence: TGTGCCAGCAGTTTTTCTGGAGCTCATGAAAAACTGTTTTTT.

V and J are TRBV20-1 and TRBJ2-1; 10 bases line up with TRBD2. V lost 6 bases, J lost 8 bases, and 10 bases stayed unmatched. This CDR3 is 14 amino acids long. Germline values: CDR1 DFQATT, CDR2 SNEGSKA (reference sequence). Written as DNA, the CDR3 is TGCAGTGCGAAGGCTAGCGGGAGAGGGGATGAGCAGTTCTTC. It codes for CSAKASGRGDEQFF.

This clonotype occurred many times. The V and J genes are TRBV9 and TRBJ1-2, with D possibly matching TRBD1 (6 bases). Trimming stripped 0 bases from V and 8 bases from J, with 14 bases between. Looked up from germline, CDR1 is SGDLS and CDR2 is YYNGEE. This CDR3 is built from 14 residues. The CDR3 reads CASSVAGGARGYTF. CDR3 DNA: TGTGCCAGCAGCGTAGCTGGGGGGGCGAGGGGCTACACCTTC. The full variable domain, with the rest looked up from reference TRBV9 and TRBJ1-2, is DSGVTQTPKHLITATGQRVTLRCSPRSGDLSVYWYQQSLDQGLQFLIQYYNGEERAKGNILERFSAQQFPDLHSELNLSSLELGDSALYFCASSVAGGARGYTFGSGTRLTVV.

The rearrangement joins TRBV25-1 to TRBJ2-7; 8 bases map to TRBD2. In germline, CDR1 is MGHDK, CDR2 SYGVNS. This CDR3 contains 16 residues. J lost 0 bases, V lost 1 base, and 5 bases had no gene match. The CDR3 here is CASSEFVAGSSYEQYF. The CDR3, as DNA: TGTGCCAGCAGTGAATTTGTAGCGGGGAGCTCCTACGAGCAGTACTTC.

The CDR3 spells CASSFGLAGAYNEQFF. The CDR3 nucleotides are TGCGCCAGCAGCTTCGGACTAGCGGGGGCCTACAATGAGCAGTTCTTC. V usage is TRBV5-1 and J usage is TRBJ2-1; 13 bases line up with TRBD2. The V gene end was trimmed by 2 bases and the J gene end by 2 bases; junction bases not matched to a gene: 1. Per germline, CDR1 SGHRS and CDR2 YFSETQ. The CDR3 contains 16 residues.

This clonotype was seen a few times. The chain couples TRBV6-2 or TRBV6-3 to TRBJ2-7; D tentatively fits TRBD1 or TRBD2 (6 bases each). Trimming took 10 bases from V and 4 from J, leaving 14 bases between them. The CDR3 loop spans 12 amino acids. In germline, CDR1 is MNHEY, CDR2 SVGEGT. Here the CDR3 reads CAIRGGGYEQYV. DNA for the CDR3: TGTGCCATCCGAGGAGGGGGATACGAGCAGTACGTC.

V and J are TRBV7-3 and TRBJ2-5, with no clear D. The J call could be wrong; TRBJ2-1 is a better fit for the DNA end. Germline V gene lookup returns CDR1 SGHTA and CDR2 FQGTGA. This CDR3 has 13 amino acids. The CDR3 sequence is CASSLTAVGEQFF. CDR3 nucleotide sequence: TGTGCCAGCAGCTTAACGGCGGTTGGTGAGCAGTTCTTC.

This rearrangement joins TRBV29-1 to TRBJ1-1; D perhaps matches TRBD1 (6 bases). The length of the CDR3 is 10 residues. CDR1 is SQVTM, CDR2 ANQGSEA, per germline. Between the trimmed V and J ends, which lost 5 bases and 11 bases, there was a span of 12 bases. CDR3 DNA: TGCAGCGTTCTAAACAGGGAGGCTTTCTTT. It yields the protein CSVLNREAFF.

This clonotype has ten or more counts. The genes are TRBV10-3 and TRBJ1-2; D uncertain. CDR1 and CDR2 (germline): ENHRY, SYGVKD. The CDR3 is 11 amino acids. Trimming shortened V by 7 bases and J by 5 bases, and 8 bases separated the two germline ends. Written as DNA, the CDR3 is TGTGCCATCACTGAAGGATATGGCTACACCTTC. Protein: CAITEGYGYTF.

This chain joins TRBV29-1 and TRBJ2-1, with D tentatively TRBD2 (6 bases). The V and J ends lost 4 bases and 12 bases respectively, with 10 bases between them. The CDR3 sequence is 10 residues long. Germline CDR1 and CDR2: SQVTM and ANQGSEA. The CDR3, as DNA: TGCAGCGTTGTGGACTATCGGCAGTTCTTC. Protein: CSVVDYRQFF.